The sequence of this T cell receptor (beta chain) was determined in a study of cytotoxic CD8 clonotypes in ibrutinib-treated CLL. For the study at large: Among the patients, fewer than twelve presented as relapsed/refractory and around 15 as treatment-naive; around 17 showed unmutated IGHV.

As input for TCR beta libraries, about 1.9 micrograms of genomic DNA came from cryopreserved PBMCs. V lost 7 bases to trimming and J lost 0 bases, with 15 bases between them. CDR1 and CDR2 (germline): SNHLY, FYNNEI. The CDR3 is 15 residues long. Regarding this clone: Its antigen remains unknown.

This table comes from immunoSEQ multiplex PCR, and its TCRdb copy is limited to in-frame clones, with some not included. The sample lists roughly 150,000 clones; approximately 77% were seen once. Whole-study findings and limits: Having risen at ibrutinib response, clonality had fallen back toward baseline by progression. Contraction or stability on treatment characterized the public clonotypes, which were uncommon.

The sample consisted of PBMCs, taken after 12 months of ibrutinib treatment. This chain joins TRBV2 and TRBJ1-2; D remains unclear. This sequence was found in a human donor with chronic lymphocytic leukemia. This CDR3 reads CASTPSGESNYGYTF. In DNA, the CDR3 is TGTGCCAGCACCCCCTCAGGAGAATCTAACTATGGCTACACCTTC.